This T cell receptor (beta chain) was identified during a study of T cell changes during pregnancy in multiple sclerosis. Sequencing used immunoSEQ multiplex PCR; TCRdb keeps in-frame clones, though not all of them. This table holds under 55,000 clones, roughly 95% found once. The CDR3 is 16 residues long. With V trimmed by 4 bases and J by 7 bases, 14 bases remained unmatched. Per the germline V gene, CDR1 is SGHAT and CDR2 is FQNNGV. This chain links TRBV11-2 with TRBJ2-7; 9 nucleotides line up with TRBD1. Source: CD4+ T cells from peripheral blood mononuclear cells, taken in the third trimester of pregnancy. This receptor was obtained from a female donor with multiple sclerosis, enrolled in a pregnancy study. DNA for the CDR3: TGTGCCAGCAGCTCAGGGGACCACAGGGGGCTCGGGGAGCAGTACTTC. It codes for CASSSGDHRGLGEQYF.